The 4 T cell receptor beta chains given below trace back to one sample, sequenced in a study of blood T cells in healthy people across ages. Together with a sample-barcoded 5' primer, a J-beta primer mix was included in a second PCR lasting about 7 to 11 cycles. From the 5' RACE reads, TCRdb called clonotypes with MiXCR, one entry per CDR3 protein. Of 630,000 or so distinct CDR3 sequences listed, approximately 31% were seen once; the top ten hold 15%. Specimen: blood. Receptors were obtained from a woman older than 75 in good health.

This clonotype was detected many times. The chain couples TRBV7-6 to TRBJ2-1; the D gene could be TRBD1 or TRBD2 (6 bases each). The CDR3 length is 16 residues. Per the germline V gene, CDR1 is SGHVS and CDR2 is FNYEAQ. V was cut by 1 base and J by 2 bases, with 12 bases left in between. The chain's CDR3 is CASSLEAGGTYNEQFF. DNA of the CDR3: TGTGCCAGCAGCTTAGAGGCCGGGGGCACCTACAATGAGCAGTTCTTC.

This clonotype has a count of ten or more. V gene TRBV20-1 combines with J gene TRBJ2-1, with no clear D. The germline gives CDR1 DFQATT, CDR2 SNEGSKA (reference sequence). With 5 bases removed from V and 3 bases from J, the gap between germline ends came to 8 bases. There are 12 residues in the CDR3. Here the CDR3 DNA reads TGCAGTGCTGGGCGGTACTACAATGAGCAGTTCTTC. It yields the protein CSAGRYYNEQFF.

As to this clonotype: At one boundary the junction diverges from the germline segment, which might be a read error. The rearrangement uses TRBV12-3 or TRBV12-4 and TRBJ2-3; perhaps TRBD2 as D (6 bases). CDR3 length equals 15 residues. The CDR3 spells CASSFGGRRADAQYF. Here the CDR3 DNA reads TGTGCCAGCAGTTTTGGCGGTAGGAGGGCAGATGCGCAGTATTTT.

In its sample, this clonotype was seen a few times. The chain couples TRBV28 to TRBJ1-1, with D perhaps TRBD1 (5 bases). Germline lookup yields CDR1 MDHEN and CDR2 SYDVKM. The ends were cut back, 3 bases at V and 0 bases at J, with 11 bases in the middle. This CDR3 comprises 15 residues. The CDR3 is CASSFYGRVNTEAFF. CDR3 in DNA: TGTGCCAGCAGTTTTTATGGCAGGGTGAACACTGAAGCTTTCTTT.